Below are 9 T cell receptor beta chains sequenced from a single sample in a study of T cell clonality in common variable immunodeficiency. Data came from immunoSEQ multiplex PCR; TCRdb stores just in-frame clones and leaves some out. This sample carries under 40,000 clones, none of them present only once. The sequenced sample was peripheral blood mononuclear cells. These receptors originate from a person aged 18-70 years in good health.

This clone was recorded at least ten times. The read comes to an end 3 residues before the CDR3 does, leaving the germline J gene to fill in the end. This chain connects TRBV12-3 or TRBV12-4 to TRBJ2-7; D is perhaps TRBD2 (6 bases). Deletions cut 8 bases from V and 6 bases from J, with 14 bases between. The CDR3 runs to 12 residues. The sequenced CDR3 bases are TGTGCCAGCGGGGCCCTAGCGAGCGAG. Translated: CASGALASE. The full CDR3 is CASGALASEQYF.

This clone occurred many times. The CDR3 goes on 3 residues after the read ends, and that part is filled in from the germline J gene. This chain joins TRBV5-1 and TRBJ2-7; possible D gene TRBD1, 6 bases. V was shortened by 0 bases and J by 6 bases, with 13 bases between the two germline ends. The CDR3 contains 14 residues. Germline CDR1 is SGHRS and CDR2 is YFSETQ. The sequenced part of the CDR3 DNA is TGCGCCAGCAGCTTGGCCAGGGGAATAGGCGAG. Protein sequence: CASSLARGIGE. The CDR3 reads in full as CASSLARGIGEQYF.

This clone was detected ten times or more. The CDR3 goes on 3 residues after the read ends, and that part is filled in from the germline J gene. V usage is TRBV10-3 and J usage is TRBJ1-1; TRBD1 aligns across 8 bases. Germline loops: CDR1 ENHRY, CDR2 SYGVKD. The CDR3 has 15 amino acids. The trim removed 3 bases at V and 7 bases at J, leaving 10 bases unmatched. CDR3 protein: CAISELQDRANEAFF. Incomplete CDR3 DNA: TGTGCCATCAGTGAACTACAGGACAGGGCCAATGAA.

This clone was picked up a small number of times. Read sequence stops 3 residues before the CDR3 end, and the germline J gene provides the missing end. The rearrangement uses TRBV20-1 and TRBJ2-1; 12 positions match TRBD2. With 5 bases clipped from V and 1 base from J, the junction kept 9 bases outside the gene matches. In germline, CDR1 is DFQATT, CDR2 SNEGSKA (reference sequence). The CDR3 covers 17 residues. Incomplete CDR3 DNA: TGCAGTGCTGAGAGTCTAGCGGGAGGGCCATCCTACAATGAG. It yields the protein CSAESLAGGPSYNE. The full CDR3 protein reads CSAESLAGGPSYNEQFF.

This clone showed up many times. The CDR3 extends 3 residues past the end of the read, so its final part is completed from the germline J gene. The chain couples TRBV10-2 to TRBJ2-7, with a weak D call TRBD2 (6 bases). The CDR3 sequence is 13 residues long. Germline-derived CDR1 and CDR2 are WSHSY and SAAADI. V lost 5 bases and J lost 2, with 10 bases in between. The CDR3 loop is CASSSGFPYEQYF. CDR3 DNA, as far as it was read: TGCGCCAGCAGTAGCGGGTTCCCCTACGAG.

This clone was detected many times. This same CDR3 is encoded by further DNA sequences in the sample. The part of the CDR3 DNA that was read is TGCAGTGCTAGAGACCCAGACAGGAGCTCCTACGAG. Protein: CSARDPDRSSYE. The entire CDR3 is CSARDPDRSSYEQYF. The V gene is TRBV20-1, the J gene TRBJ2-7, with D possibly TRBD1 on 6 matching bases. The read stops 3 residues short of the end of the CDR3; the missing end is completed from the germline J gene. Germline CDR1 DFQATT, CDR2 SNEGSKA (reference sequence). V lost 0 bases to trimming and J lost 0 bases, with 12 bases between them. This CDR3 is built from 15 residues.

This clone has at least ten counts. The CDR3 is CASRGSGGPYNEQFF. Incomplete CDR3 DNA: TGCGCCAGCAGAGGGTCAGGGGGCCCCTACAATGAG. The V and J genes are TRBV5-1 and TRBJ2-1; 8 bases are a match to TRBD1. The read terminates 3 residues before the CDR3 end, so the remaining end is supplied by the germline J gene. Germline lookup yields CDR1 SGHRS and CDR2 YFSETQ. The CDR3 sequence is 15 residues long. The ends lost 5 bases at V and 2 bases at J; junction bases unmatched: 6.

This clone was observed at least ten times. The CDR3 end lies 3 residues beyond the end of the read and is filled in from the germline J gene. V is TRBV19 and J is TRBJ2-2; D perhaps matches TRBD1 (6 bases). CDR1 and CDR2 (germline): LNHDA, SQIVND (reference sequence). The CDR3 consists of 14 residues. With 4 bases removed from V and 7 bases from J, the gap between germline ends came to 13 bases. The CDR3 loop is CASSTQGSGGELFF. The CDR3 bases that were read are TGTGCCAGTAGTACACAGGGTTCTGGCGGGGAG.

This clone came up many times. From the germline J gene comes the end of the CDR3, since the read stops 3 residues before it. The rearrangement uses TRBV30 and TRBJ1-1; weak D call: TRBD1 (6 bases). Germline CDR1 reads GTSNPN; CDR2 reads SVGIG (reference sequence). The CDR3 length is 13 residues. Trimming pared 5 bases from V and 0 bases from J, leaving 10 bases between. The DNA read from the CDR3 is TGTGCCTGGCGGGGGGCCATGAACACTGAA. Protein sequence: CAWRGAMNTE. The whole CDR3 region reads CAWRGAMNTEAFF.